A selection of T cell receptor beta chains follows, all from one sample in a study of T cell repertoires in cytomegalovirus infection. TCRdb itself ran the reads through MiXCR, one entry per CDR3 protein. The sample includes 300,000 to 400,000 distinct CDR3 sequences, 25% to 30% of them seen just once. Their target antigens are unknown. The sequencing used cultured PBMCs, collected from culture after CMV antigen stimulation. These receptors were collected from a human donor in good health (CMV status not recorded). Some clones in this sample may be carry-over from other donors' samples. Each CDR3 is given with its conserved first and last residue. Fields, in order: J gene, D gene, V gene, CDR3 length, clone size, CDR3 protein, CDR3 DNA. D genes are given only for firm matches. Size values are once, few and many counts, or a class for expanded clones, and some rows have none.

J: TRBJ1-2; D: TRBD1; V: TRBV6-5; length: 15; size: few; CDR3: CASSYAGQGGYGYTF; DNA: TGTGCCAGCAGTTACGCGGGACAGGGAGGCTATGGCTACACCTTC
J: TRBJ2-1; D: TRBD2; V: TRBV4-1; length: 15; size: .; CDR3: CASSLTSGSYNEQFF; DNA: TGCGCCAGCAGCCTTACTAGCGGGAGCTACAATGAGCAGTTCTTC
J: TRBJ1-4; D: .; V: TRBV6-5; length: 16; size: once; CDR3: CASSYVPGGAGEKLFF; DNA: TGTGCCAGCAGTTACGTCCCGGGGGGCGCCGGGGAAAAACTGTTTTTT
J: TRBJ2-2; D: .; V: TRBV7-7; length: 16; size: .; CDR3: CASSLARTGATGELFF; DNA: TGTGCTAGCAGCTTAGCCCGGACTGGAGCCACCGGGGAGCTGTTTTTT
J: TRBJ2-1; D: .; V: TRBV4-1; length: 13; size: .; CDR3: CASSQEGDNEQFF; DNA: TGCGCCAGCAGCCAAGAGGGAGACAATGAGCAGTTCTTC
J: TRBJ1-1; D: TRBD1; V: TRBV7-9; length: 16; size: .; CDR3: CASSPRSGQGNTEAFF; DNA: TGTGCCAGCAGCCCCCGATCGGGACAGGGGAACACTGAAGCTTTCTTT
J: TRBJ2-5; D: .; V: TRBV29-1; length: 13; size: .; CDR3: CSVEERLQETQYF; DNA: TGCAGCGTTGAGGAACGTCTACAAGAGACCCAGTACTTC
J: TRBJ2-5; D: .; V: TRBV15; length: 12; size: .; CDR3: CATSRERETQYF; DNA: TGTGCCACCAGCAGAGAGCGCGAGACCCAGTACTTC
J: TRBJ1-5; D: .; V: TRBV2; length: 16; size: few; CDR3: CASMGSFRDSNQPQHF; DNA: TGTGCCAGCATGGGCAGCTTTAGGGATAGCAATCAGCCCCAGCATTTT
J: TRBJ1-6; D: .; V: TRBV3-1; length: 12; size: once; CDR3: CASSQELSPLHF; DNA: TGTGCCAGCAGCCAAGAACTCTCCCCCCTCCACTTT
J: TRBJ1-1; D: .; V: TRBV29-1; length: 9; size: .; CDR3: CSLNTEAFF; DNA: TGCAGCTTGAACACTGAAGCTTTCTTT
J: TRBJ2-7; D: TRBD1; V: TRBV28; length: 15; size: .; CDR3: CASSSGQGNSYEQYF; DNA: TGTGCCAGCAGTTCCGGACAGGGGAACTCCTACGAGCAGTACTTC
J: TRBJ1-5; D: .; V: TRBV7-2; length: 17; size: many; CDR3: CASSLAQRPGSNQPQHF; DNA: TGTGCCAGCAGCTTAGCTCAAAGGCCGGGGAGCAATCAGCCCCAGCATTTT
J: TRBJ2-7; D: TRBD1; V: TRBV4-1; length: 15; size: .; CDR3: CASSHGTGASYEQYF; DNA: TGCGCCAGCAGCCATGGGACAGGAGCAAGCTACGAGCAGTACTTC
J: TRBJ1-6; D: .; V: TRBV2; length: 14; size: .; CDR3: CASPPDPVDSPLHF; DNA: TGTGCCAGCCCACCCGACCCGGTAGATTCACCCCTCCACTTT
J: TRBJ2-1; D: .; V: TRBV19; length: 14; size: medium-sized; CDR3: CASSKGGRIYEQFF; DNA: TGTGCCAGTAGTAAGGGAGGCAGGATATATGAGCAGTTCTTC
J: TRBJ1-1; D: TRBD1; V: TRBV5-6; length: 16; size: few; CDR3: CASSPRTGNLNTEAFF; DNA: TGTGCCAGCAGCCCGAGGACAGGGAATCTAAACACTGAAGCTTTCTTT
J: TRBJ2-3; D: TRBD1; V: TRBV6-1; length: 14; size: .; CDR3: CASSPGQGRDTQYF; DNA: TGTGCCAGCAGTCCGGGACAGGGTAGAGATACGCAGTATTTT
J: TRBJ2-1; D: TRBD1; V: TRBV27; length: 15; size: .; CDR3: CASSFRGQGYNEQFF; DNA: TGTGCCAGCAGTTTTAGGGGACAGGGTTACAATGAGCAGTTCTTC
J: TRBJ1-1; D: .; V: TRBV7-3; length: 14; size: .; CDR3: CASSPVAGVTEAFF; DNA: TGTGCCAGCAGTCCAGTGGCAGGGGTCACTGAAGCTTTCTTT